The 20 T cell receptor beta chains below were found in one sample sequenced in a study of long-term antiretroviral therapy in people with HIV. They ran version v3.0 of the immunoSEQ assay at survey level. The method was immunoSEQ multiplex PCR; TCRdb's version includes in-frame clones alone and lacks a portion of them. Of some 33,000 clones in the sample, 95% to 98% were seen once. This sample comprised unsorted PBMCs, obtained 7.6 years after starting antiretroviral therapy. These receptor sequences come from a man aged 25-40 years with HIV.

This rearrangement joins TRBV7-9 to TRBJ2-7; possible D gene TRBD2, 6 bases. Germline V gene data show CDR1 as SEHNR and CDR2 as FQNEAQ (reference sequence). The CDR3 runs 14 residues. V shed 4 bases and J shed 2 bases, with 12 bases lying between them. The CDR3 loop reads CASSSRTTTYEQYF. The CDR3, as DNA: TGTGCCAGCAGCTCTCGGACTACTACCTACGAGCAGTACTTC.

V and J are TRBV9 and TRBJ2-7; 7 nucleotides line up with TRBD2. Germline CDR1 SGDLS, CDR2 YYNGEE. The CDR3 has 13 amino acids. The trim removed 8 bases at V and 5 bases at J, leaving 10 bases unmatched. The CDR3 DNA follows: TGTGCCAGAGCCGTCGGCGGGAGCGACGAGCAGTACTTC. This gives the protein CARAVGGSDEQYF.

The rearrangement joins TRBV11-3 to TRBJ1-5; 11 positions match TRBD1. Germline V lookup: CDR1 SGHNT, CDR2 YENEEA. CDR3 length equals 16 residues. V shed 6 bases, J shed 4 bases, and the junction held 8 bases outside the gene matches. The CDR3 coding sequence is TGTGCCAGCAGTTCCCGGGGACAGGGGGGAAATCAGCCCCAGCATTTT. This sequence encodes CASSSRGQGGNQPQHF.

The chain carries TRBV7-9 and TRBJ2-5; TRBD2 is a possible D gene (6 bases). Trimming stripped 5 bases from V and 5 bases from J, with 12 bases between. Germline V gene lookup returns CDR1 SEHNR and CDR2 FQNEAQ (reference sequence). This CDR3 comprises 13 residues. CDR3 loop: CASSQGTGETQYF. The CDR3 DNA follows: TGTGCCAGCAGCCAAGGGACTGGGGAGACCCAGTACTTC.

This chain links TRBV15 with TRBJ1-2; D uncertain. Looked up from germline, CDR1 is LNHNV and CDR2 is YYDKDF (reference sequence). This CDR3 has 13 residues. V lost 5 bases, J lost 6 bases, and 13 bases lay in between. CDR3 protein: CATSLDLSDGYTF. The CDR3 coding sequence is TGTGCCACCAGCCTCGATCTGAGTGATGGCTACACCTTC.

CDR3 nucleotides: TGTGCCAGCAGCGTAGCTCTAGCAGAGACCCAGTACTTC. Its translation: CASSVALAETQYF. The chain carries TRBV9 and TRBJ2-5; D is perhaps TRBD2 (5 bases). Trimming removed 0 bases from V and 4 bases from J, with 7 bases in between. Germline V gene sequence: CDR1 SGDLS, CDR2 YYNGEE. This CDR3 is built from 13 residues.

This clone was seen a single time. The chain joins TRBV4-1 to TRBJ2-7, with D possibly being TRBD1 (6 bases). The V end was cut by 1 base, the J end by 3 bases, with 13 bases between. This CDR3 spans 15 amino acids. CDR1 is MGHRA, CDR2 YSYEKL, per germline. CDR3 bases: TGCGCCAGCAGCCAAGTACCCGCGACAGGCTACGAGCAGTACTTC. Protein sequence: CASSQVPATGYEQYF.

The V gene is TRBV6-5, the J gene TRBJ2-2; 10 bases align to TRBD2. J gave up 6 bases and V 0 bases, and 4 bases lay outside the gene matches. Per germline, CDR1 MNHEY and CDR2 SVGAGI. CDR3 length: 16 residues. As DNA, the CDR3 is TGTGCCAGCAGTTACTCACCAGCGGGAGGGTCCGGGGAGCTGTTTTTT. It encodes CASSYSPAGGSGELFF.

This chain links TRBV30 with TRBJ1-4, with D unclear. This CDR3 contains 12 residues. Germline V gene sequence: CDR1 GTSNPN, CDR2 SVGIG (reference sequence). V was cut by 1 base and J by 4 bases, with 4 bases left in between. This CDR3 is CAWSGGNEKLFF. CDR3 bases: TGTGCCTGGAGTGGCGGTAATGAAAAACTGTTTTTT.

In its sample, this clone was seen once. The chain carries TRBV6-1 and TRBJ1-4, with D unresolved. Germline V gene lookup returns CDR1 MNHNS and CDR2 SASEGT. V lost 1 base and J 1 base, leaving 7 bases between the germline ends. CDR3 length: 15 amino acids. Written as DNA, the CDR3 is TGTGCCAGCAGTGAAGACTGGCGAACTAATGAAAAACTGTTTTTT. It specifies CASSEDWRTNEKLFF.

The CDR3 nucleotides are TGCGCCAGCAGCTGGACACCCGGGACAGGAGATTCTTACGAGCAGTACTTC. This sequence encodes CASSWTPGTGDSYEQYF. V usage is TRBV5-1 and J usage is TRBJ2-7, with 8 bases aligning to TRBD1. This CDR3 contains 17 residues. V lost 3 bases to trimming and J lost 4 bases; unmatched junction nucleotides: 15. Germline V gene sequence: CDR1 SGHRS, CDR2 YFSETQ.

This chain connects TRBV4-3 to TRBJ2-1, with unresolved D. Germline CDR1 reads LGHNA; CDR2 reads YSLEER. This CDR3 has 14 amino acids. Trimming removed 0 bases at V and 2 bases at J, with 5 bases between. CDR3 sequence (DNA): TGCGCCAGCAGCCAAGAAGGGCCCTACAATGAGCAGTTCTTC. Amino acids: CASSQEGPYNEQFF.

The J gene is TRBJ2-1, the V gene TRBV7-3; the match to TRBD2 covers 11 bases. This CDR3 spans 15 amino acids. The germline V gene has CDR1 SGHTA and CDR2 FQGTGA. The trim removed 5 bases at V and 7 bases at J, leaving 7 bases unmatched. The CDR3 nucleotides are TGTGCCAGCAGCCGTACTAGCGGGGGTGGGAATGAGCAGTTCTTC. Amino acid sequence: CASSRTSGGGNEQFF.

This rearrangement joins TRBV12-5 to TRBJ2-7, with 7 nucleotides matching TRBD2. The CDR3 spans 14 residues. Germline V gene data show CDR1 as LGHNT and CDR2 as FRNRAP. Trimming cost V 9 bases and J 3 bases; bases outside gene matches: 11. The CDR3 loop is CARRSGHQHYEQYF. CDR3 nucleotide sequence: TGTGCTAGGCGTAGCGGGCACCAACACTACGAGCAGTACTTC.

V gene TRBV30 combines with J gene TRBJ1-1; D is unclear. This CDR3 contains 13 residues. Between the trimmed V and J ends, which lost 0 bases and 1 base, there was a span of 6 bases. CDR1 is GTSNPN and CDR2 is SVGIG in the germline V gene (reference sequence). The CDR3 is CAWSVAENTEAFF. The CDR3 nucleotides are TGTGCCTGGAGTGTTGCTGAGAACACTGAAGCTTTCTTT. Using reference TRBV30 and TRBJ1-1 for the parts outside the CDR3, the full variable domain is SQTIHQWPATLVQPVGSPLSLECTVEGTSNPNLYWYRQAAGRGLQLLFYSVGIGQISSEVPQNLSASRPQDRQFILSSKKLLLSDSGFYLCAWSVAENTEAFFGQGTRLTVV.

V and J are TRBV11-3 and TRBJ1-4; 8 bases line up with TRBD1. The germline V gene has CDR1 SGHNT and CDR2 YENEEA. The CDR3 spans 16 residues. The trim removed 4 bases at V and 5 bases at J, leaving 9 bases unmatched. The CDR3 reads CASSSDAGGPNEKLFF. The CDR3 nucleotides are TGTGCCAGCAGCTCCGACGCAGGGGGCCCGAATGAAAAACTGTTTTTT.

This chain uses TRBV5-1 with TRBJ1-1; D gene ambiguous. Trimming pared 0 bases from V and 2 bases from J, leaving 11 bases between. The CDR3 is made up of 15 amino acids. Germline lookup yields CDR1 SGHRS and CDR2 YFSETQ. This chain's CDR3 is CASSLDRVINTEAFF. CDR3 DNA sequence: TGCGCCAGCAGCTTGGATCGGGTTATAAACACTGAAGCTTTCTTT.

This sequence joins TRBV2 and TRBJ1-4; D not certain. The V gene lost 4 bases and the J gene lost 5 bases, with 8 bases spanning the gap. Germline V CDR1 and CDR2: SNHLY, FYNNEI. There are 13 residues in the CDR3. DNA for the CDR3: TGTGCCAGCAGTGGATCAGCAAATGAAAAACTGTTTTTT. This sequence encodes CASSGSANEKLFF.

This chain connects TRBV5-1 to TRBJ2-5, with no clear D. The CDR3 length is 13 residues. V lost 0 bases and J lost 0, with 3 bases in between. Germline V gives CDR1 SGHRS, CDR2 YFSETQ. The CDR3 sequence: CASSLDNQETQYF. The CDR3 DNA follows: TGCGCCAGCAGCTTGGACAACCAAGAGACCCAGTACTTC.

The genes are TRBV7-2 and TRBJ2-7; 12 bases line up with TRBD2. This CDR3 is built from 15 residues. V was pared by 5 bases and J by 2 bases, with 4 bases of the junction left unmatched. The V gene's germline CDR1 is SGHTA and CDR2 FQGNSA. The CDR3 sequence: CASSQRTSGTYEQYF. The CDR3 nucleotides are TGTGCCAGCAGCCAACGGACTAGCGGGACCTACGAGCAGTACTTC.